These T cell receptor beta chains were read from a single sample in a study of graft-versus-host responses after intestinal transplantation. Clones were sequenced by immunoSEQ multiplex PCR, and TCRdb holds only the in-frame ones, with some missing. There are about 90,000 clones in the sample; about four fifths occur only once, and about 18% lies in the top ten. Antigen specificity for these receptors is unknown. This sample comprised unstimulated CD8+ T cells sorted from spleen or lymph node cells, obtained before intestinal transplant. The receptors stem from a human donor who received an intestinal transplant. Each CDR3 is given without its conserved first and last residue.

v_gene	j_gene	len	CDR3aa
TRBV28	TRBJ2-6	13	ASSFSITGANVLT
TRBV27	TRBJ2-2	12	ASAWEMNTGELF
TRBV7-8	TRBJ2-5	14	ASSFGTRPPSETQY
TRBV7-9	TRBJ2-1	13	ASSLVLGEDNEQF
TRBV30	TRBJ1-2	11	AWRNRGSYGYT
TRBV29-1	TRBJ1-2	11	SVEGQGHYGYT
TRBV5-6	TRBJ2-5	12	ASSSDRVQETQY
TRBV10-1	TRBJ2-3	12	ASARGQGPDTQY
TRBV29-1	TRBJ1-1	9	SVVRGSEAF
TRBV5-8	TRBJ2-7	14	ASSSGTGGPFDEQY
TRBV9	TRBJ1-5	13	ASSVEGGSGQPQH
TRBV29-1	TRBJ2-1	12	SVSGTGASDEQF
TRBV2	TRBJ2-3	14	ASSEGQGGSTDTQY
TRBV27	TRBJ1-2	11	ASSLNSNYGYT
TRBV7-9	TRBJ1-3	16	ASSLGTRDRPTGNTIY
TRBV5-6	TRBJ1-2	12	ASSLQGANYGYT
TRBV5-4	TRBJ2-3	12	ASIPSAGADTQY
TRBV29-1	TRBJ2-7	10	SVTGTGVEQY
TRBV11-2	TRBJ1-1	14	ASSLDQDRMNTEAF
TRBV4-2	TRBJ2-1	14	ASSQDLGKPYNEQF
TRBV11-3	TRBJ2-3	13	ASSLEGSITDTQY
TRBV29-1	TRBJ2-1	13	SVEDPSTPYNEQF
TRBV6-6	TRBJ2-1	14	ASSPPWGRGGNEQF
TRBV6-5	TRBJ2-7	13	ASSYSGQGADEQY
TRBV2	TRBJ1-3	13	ASTPGTGAGNTIY
TRBV4-1	TRBJ2-7	13	ASSQDGGGGYEQY
TRBV7-9	-	11	ASSPDSLYEQY
TRBV16	TRBJ2-1	14	ASSQYGGDSYNEQF
TRBV28	TRBJ2-3	12	ASSFLQGTDTQY
TRBV9	TRBJ1-1	11	ASSLEDRTEAF
TRBV7-9	TRBJ2-5	14	ASSTGPGRAGETQY